This is a list of T cell receptor beta chains from one sample in a study of shared clonotypes between healthy human individuals. Data came from immunoSEQ multiplex PCR; TCRdb stores just in-frame clones and leaves some out. The top ten hold around 0.4% of the sample, which has 2.3 million or so clones, approximately 93% seen once. The sequenced sample consisted of naive CD4+ T cells from PBMCs. All receptors derive from a man younger than 35 in good health. Some clones in this sample may be carry-over from other donors' samples. Both conserved end residues are part of each CDR3. D genes are given only for firm matches. Not every row has a clone size; where given, it reads once, few, many or a size class.

v_gene: TRBV6-1; j_gene: TRBJ1-5; abundance: -; len: 14; d_gene: TRBD1; CDR3nt: TGTGCCAGCAGTGGGGGACAGGGGTATCAGCCCCAGCATTTT; CDR3aa: CASSGGQGYQPQHF
v_gene: TRBV15; j_gene: TRBJ1-1; abundance: few; len: 12; d_gene: -; CDR3nt: TGTGCCACCAGCAGAGCGGCAGGGCGGGCTTTCTTT; CDR3aa: CATSRAAGRAFF
v_gene: TRBV11-3; j_gene: TRBJ2-7; abundance: -; len: 12; d_gene: -; CDR3nt: TGTGCCAGCAGCCGAGGGGAGTTCGAGCAGTACTTC; CDR3aa: CASSRGEFEQYF
v_gene: TRBV5-4; j_gene: TRBJ2-7; abundance: -; len: 12; d_gene: -; CDR3nt: TGTGCCAGCAGCATAGACAGCTACGAGCAGTACTTC; CDR3aa: CASSIDSYEQYF
v_gene: TRBV5-6; j_gene: TRBJ1-6; abundance: -; len: 14; d_gene: TRBD1; CDR3nt: TGTGCCAGCAGCCTCCAGGGGGAGCGGTCACCCCTCCACTTT; CDR3aa: CASSLQGERSPLHF
v_gene: TRBV27; j_gene: TRBJ1-4; abundance: -; len: 15; d_gene: -; CDR3nt: TGTGCCAGCAAAAGGACTGAACCGATTAATGAAAAACTGTTTTTT; CDR3aa: CASKRTEPINEKLFF
v_gene: TRBV9; j_gene: TRBJ2-1; abundance: -; len: 16; d_gene: -; CDR3nt: TGTGCCAGCAGCGTAGCTCCGGACCCCCACTACAATGAGCAGTTCTTC; CDR3aa: CASSVAPDPHYNEQFF
v_gene: TRBV5-1; j_gene: TRBJ2-1; abundance: once; len: 16; d_gene: TRBD2; CDR3nt: TGCGCCAGCAGCGTTGAATCCGGGCTAGCGGGCAGTGAGCAGTTCTTC; CDR3aa: CASSVESGLAGSEQFF
v_gene: TRBV27; j_gene: TRBJ1-2; abundance: -; len: 14; d_gene: TRBD1; CDR3nt: TGTGCCAGCAGTCCAACAGGGGGCGGCTATGGCTACACCTTC; CDR3aa: CASSPTGGGYGYTF
v_gene: TRBV7-2; j_gene: TRBJ2-7; abundance: -; len: 13; d_gene: -; CDR3nt: TGTGCCAGCAGCCGCTTCGCGACGGACGAGCAGTACTTC; CDR3aa: CASSRFATDEQYF